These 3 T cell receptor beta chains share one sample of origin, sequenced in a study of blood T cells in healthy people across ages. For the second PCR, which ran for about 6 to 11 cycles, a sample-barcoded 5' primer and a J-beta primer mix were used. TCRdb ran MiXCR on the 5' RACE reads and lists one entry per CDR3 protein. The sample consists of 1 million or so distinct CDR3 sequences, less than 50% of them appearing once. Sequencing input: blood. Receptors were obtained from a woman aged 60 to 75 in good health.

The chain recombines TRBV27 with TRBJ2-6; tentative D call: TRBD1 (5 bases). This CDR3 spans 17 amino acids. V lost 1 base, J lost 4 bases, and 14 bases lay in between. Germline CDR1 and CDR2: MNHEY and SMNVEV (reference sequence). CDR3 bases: TGTGCCAGCAGTTTATGGAGCAGGGCAGCGGGGGCCAACGTCCTGACTTTC. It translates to CASSLWSRAAGANVLTF.

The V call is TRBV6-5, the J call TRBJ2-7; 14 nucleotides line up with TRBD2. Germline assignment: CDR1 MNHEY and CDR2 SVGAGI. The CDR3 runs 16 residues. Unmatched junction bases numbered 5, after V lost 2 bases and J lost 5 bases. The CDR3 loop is CASSYGTSGSVDEQYF. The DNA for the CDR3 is TGTGCCAGCAGTTACGGGACTAGCGGGAGCGTAGACGAGCAGTACTTC.

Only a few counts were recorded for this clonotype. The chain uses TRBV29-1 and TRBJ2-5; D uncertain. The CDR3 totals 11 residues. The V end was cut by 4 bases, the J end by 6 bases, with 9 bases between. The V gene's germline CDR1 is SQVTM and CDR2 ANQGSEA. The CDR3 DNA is TGCAGCGTTGTTAGCCGTAAGACCCAGTACTTC. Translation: CSVVSRKTQYF.